These T cell receptor beta chains were read from a single sample in a study of cytomegalovirus exposure and HLA in healthy donors. Using immunoSEQ multiplex PCR, the repertoire was profiled, and TCRdb retains in-frame clones only, with some absent. This table has about 190,000 clones, 74% appearing once. Sequencing was done on a sample of PBMCs. The receptors derive from a woman aged 30 to 39 in good health and CMV-seropositive. Both conserved end residues are trimmed from each CDR3.

V	J	CDR3
TRBV6-5	TRBJ1-1	ASSGEDERAEAF
TRBV7-9	-	ASSLDASGSYEQY
TRBV28	TRBJ2-6	ASTGDLLSGANVLT
TRBV7-8	TRBJ1-5	ASSLGQGKGNQPQH
TRBV7-8	TRBJ1-1	ASSFLQVMNTEAF
TRBV19	TRBJ2-7	ASSISPNSYEQY
TRBV7-2	TRBJ2-3	ASSPSLAGGQGGQY
TRBV6-1	TRBJ2-3	ASSERTLSTDTQY
TRBV5-6	TRBJ2-5	ASSSTVQETQY
TRBV6-1	TRBJ1-1	ASSEAWYRGNEAF
TRBV11-1	TRBJ2-7	ASSFLGQNYEQY
TRBV27	TRBJ2-5	ASSWRETQY
TRBV7-9	TRBJ1-2	ASNNSRGNYGYT
TRBV5-8	TRBJ2-5	ASSLAVRGSQETQY
TRBV6-1	TRBJ2-1	ASAVIAGGQDEQF
TRBV27	TRBJ1-2	ASTSGRLDGYT
TRBV5-1	TRBJ1-1	ASSSQPGQFGQNTEAF
TRBV27	TRBJ2-1	ASSGEGQAYNEQF
TRBV6-1	TRBJ2-7	ANSGGPGIEQY
TRBV7-2	TRBJ2-3	ASSLEVWGADTDTQY
TRBV19	TRBJ2-1	ASTTDSYNEQF
TRBV5-1	TRBJ2-3	ASSQGLAPADTQY
TRBV2	TRBJ2-2	ASSRVSFGELF
TRBV5-1	TRBJ2-1	ASSLEQHNEQF
TRBV6-1	TRBJ2-5	ASSEGYGRETQY
TRBV7-6	TRBJ2-2	ASSFGQGTGELF
TRBV7-9	TRBJ2-7	ASSLARNHYEQY
TRBV14	TRBJ2-3	ASSQDGTDTQY
TRBV15	TRBJ2-1	ATSRDLGYPYNEQF